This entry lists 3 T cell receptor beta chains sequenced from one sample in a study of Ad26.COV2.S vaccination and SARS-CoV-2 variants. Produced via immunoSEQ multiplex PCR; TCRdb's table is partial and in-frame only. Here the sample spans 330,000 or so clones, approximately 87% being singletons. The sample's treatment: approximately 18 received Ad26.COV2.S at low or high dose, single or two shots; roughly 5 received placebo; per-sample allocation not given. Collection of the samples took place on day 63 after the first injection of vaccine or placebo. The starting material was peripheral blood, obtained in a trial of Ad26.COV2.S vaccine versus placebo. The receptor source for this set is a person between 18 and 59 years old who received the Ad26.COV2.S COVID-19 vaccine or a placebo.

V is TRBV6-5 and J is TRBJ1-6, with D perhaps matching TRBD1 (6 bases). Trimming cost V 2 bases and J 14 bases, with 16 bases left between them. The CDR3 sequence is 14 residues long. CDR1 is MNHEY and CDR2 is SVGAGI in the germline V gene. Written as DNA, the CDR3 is TGTGCCAGCAGTTACAGTGGGGGGGCCCCTTCCCTCCACTTT. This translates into CASSYSGGAPSLHF.

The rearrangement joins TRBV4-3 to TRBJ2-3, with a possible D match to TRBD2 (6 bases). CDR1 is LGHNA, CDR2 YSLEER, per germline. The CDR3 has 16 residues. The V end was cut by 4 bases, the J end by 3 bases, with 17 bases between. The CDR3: CASSPLAERGTDTQYF. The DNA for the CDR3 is TGCGCCAGCAGCCCGTTAGCGGAGAGAGGGACAGATACGCAGTATTTT.

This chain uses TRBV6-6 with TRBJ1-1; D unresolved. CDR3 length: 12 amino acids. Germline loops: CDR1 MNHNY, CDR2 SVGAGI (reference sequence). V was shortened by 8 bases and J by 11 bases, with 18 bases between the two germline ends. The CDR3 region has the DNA TGTGCCAGCGGTAAGGGAGACTTTGGCGCTTTCTTT. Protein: CASGKGDFGAFF.